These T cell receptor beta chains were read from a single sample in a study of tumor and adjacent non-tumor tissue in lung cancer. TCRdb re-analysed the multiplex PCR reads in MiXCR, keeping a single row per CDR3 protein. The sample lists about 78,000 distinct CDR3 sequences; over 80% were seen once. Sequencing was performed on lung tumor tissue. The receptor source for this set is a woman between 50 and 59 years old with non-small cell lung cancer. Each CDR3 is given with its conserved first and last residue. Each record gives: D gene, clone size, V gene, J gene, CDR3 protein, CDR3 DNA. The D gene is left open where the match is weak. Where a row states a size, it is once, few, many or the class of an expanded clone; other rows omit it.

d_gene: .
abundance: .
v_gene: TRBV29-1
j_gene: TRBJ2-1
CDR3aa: CSLGVGNEQFF
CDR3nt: TGCAGCCTTGGGGTCGGGAATGAGCAGTTCTTC

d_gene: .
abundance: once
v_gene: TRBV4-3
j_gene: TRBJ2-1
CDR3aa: CASRQDKGLGQFF
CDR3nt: TGCGCCAGCAGACAAGATAAGGGTCTTGGTCAGTTCTTC

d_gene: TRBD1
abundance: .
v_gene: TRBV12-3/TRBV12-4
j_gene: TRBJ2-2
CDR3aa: CANSGEGAVTGELVF
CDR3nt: TGTGCCAACAGTGGAGAGGGGGCTGTGACCGGGGAGCTGGTTTTT

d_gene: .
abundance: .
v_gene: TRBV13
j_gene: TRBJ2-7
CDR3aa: CVSSPPPQQEGREQYF
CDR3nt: TGTGTCAGCAGCCCCCCCCCCCAGCAGGAGGGGAGAGAGCAGTACTTC

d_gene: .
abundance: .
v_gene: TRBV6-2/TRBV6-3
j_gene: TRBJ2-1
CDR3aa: CASSISGGFYIEVFF
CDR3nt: TGTGCCAGCAGTATTTCGGGGGGCTTCTACATTGAGGTGTTCTTC

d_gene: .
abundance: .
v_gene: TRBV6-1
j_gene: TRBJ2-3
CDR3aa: CASSEGWDLDRQYF
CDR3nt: TGTGCCAGCAGTGAAGGCTGGGATCTGGATAGGCAGTATTTT

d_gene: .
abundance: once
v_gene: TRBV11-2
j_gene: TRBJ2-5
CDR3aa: CACGLTRETQYF
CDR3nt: TGTGCCTGCGGCCTTACAAGGGAGACCCAGTACTTC

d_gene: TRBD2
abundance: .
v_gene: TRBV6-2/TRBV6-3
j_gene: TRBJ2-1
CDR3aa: CASSSRLATNNEQFF
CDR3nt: TGTGCCAGTAGTTCGCGACTAGCGACCAACAATGAGCAGTTCTTC

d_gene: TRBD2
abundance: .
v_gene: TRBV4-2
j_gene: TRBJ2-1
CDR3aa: CSSSQSLAELVEQSF
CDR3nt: TGTTCCAGTAGCCAATCCCTAGCGGAGTTGGTTGAGCAGTCCTTC

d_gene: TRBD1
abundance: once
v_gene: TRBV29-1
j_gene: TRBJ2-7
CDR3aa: CSVQGGRDSYEQYF
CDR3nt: TGCAGCGTACAGGGGGGACGGGATTCCTACGAGCAGTACTTC

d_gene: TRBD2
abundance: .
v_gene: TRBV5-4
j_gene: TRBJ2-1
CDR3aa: CTSSFGGLAGISYNEQFF
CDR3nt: TGTACCAGCAGCTTTGGGGGACTAGCGGGAATTAGTTACAATGAGCAGTTCTTC

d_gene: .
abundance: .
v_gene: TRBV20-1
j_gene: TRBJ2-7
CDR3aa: CIAKTGQVAYEQCF
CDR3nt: TGCATTGCGAAAACCGGGCAGGTTGCCTACGAGCAGTGCTTC

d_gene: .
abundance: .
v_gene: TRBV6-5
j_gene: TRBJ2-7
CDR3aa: CASIPGHLYEQYF
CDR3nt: TGTGCCAGTATACCGGGACACCTCTACGAGCAGTACTTC

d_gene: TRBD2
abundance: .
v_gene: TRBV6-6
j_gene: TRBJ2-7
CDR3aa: CATSYSPPSGSTCEQYF
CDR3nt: TGTGCCACCAGTTACTCGCCCCCAAGCGGGAGTACTTGCGAGCAGTACTTC

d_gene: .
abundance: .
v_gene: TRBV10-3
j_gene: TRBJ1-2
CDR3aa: CVANQDRIYGYTF
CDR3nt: TGTGTCGCCAATCAGGACCGAATCTATGGCTACACCTTC

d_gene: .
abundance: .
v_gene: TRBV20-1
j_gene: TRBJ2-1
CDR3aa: CSAPSGRSSSYNERFF
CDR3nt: TGCAGTGCTCCCAGTGGGCGGTCGAGCTCCTACAATGAACGGTTCTTC

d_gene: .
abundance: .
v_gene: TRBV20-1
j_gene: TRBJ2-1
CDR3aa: CSSRGGIHNEHFF
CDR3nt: TGCAGTTCTAGAGGGGGGATCCACAATGAGCATTTCTTC

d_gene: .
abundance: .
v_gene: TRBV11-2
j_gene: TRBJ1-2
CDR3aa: CVSSLGQFGGYTF
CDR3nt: TGTGTCAGCAGCCTCGGACAGTTCGGTGGCTACACCTTC

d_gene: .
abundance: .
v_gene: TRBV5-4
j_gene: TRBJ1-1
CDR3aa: CASSPLGRRATEAFF
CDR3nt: TGTGCCAGCAGCCCCTTAGGACGGCGAGCTACTGAGGCTTTCTTT

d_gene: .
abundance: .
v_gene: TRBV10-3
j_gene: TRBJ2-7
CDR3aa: CATQEVGTKGYEQYF
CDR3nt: TGTGCCACGCAGGAAGTAGGGACGAAAGGCTACGAGCAGTATTTC

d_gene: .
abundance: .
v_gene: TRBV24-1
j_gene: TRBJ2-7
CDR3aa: CATSGSRQFYEQYF
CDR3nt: TGTGCCACCAGTGGTTCCCGTCAGTTCTACGAGCAGTACTTC

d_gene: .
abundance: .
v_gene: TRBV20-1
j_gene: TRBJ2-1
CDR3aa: CSTRDPEASFSGSERRF
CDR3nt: TGCAGTACTAGAGATCCAGAAGCTAGCTTCTCGGGGAGTGAACGACGCTTC